Shown below are 21 T cell receptor beta chains from a single sample sequenced in a study of response to subunit inactivated influenza vaccine. MiXCR, applied by TCRdb to the RT-PCR reads, yields one record per CDR3 protein. The sample shows around 200,000 distinct CDR3 sequences, approximately 12% of them seen only once. The same sample was also studied in work on T cells expressing NK-cell markers. That work states: Production of TCR beta cDNA relied on 5'RACE template switching with UMIs.

The source was CD8+ T cells sorted from PBMCs, collected 11 to 12 days after vaccination. All receptors derive from a man in his forties or fifties who received an inactivated influenza vaccine.

This clonotype appeared many times. The gene calls are TRBV4-3 and TRBJ2-2; 11 bases are shared with TRBD2. This CDR3 has 18 amino acids. Germline CDR1 and CDR2: LGHNA and YSLEER. The J segment lost 5 bases and the V segment lost 4 bases, leaving 12 bases of the junction unmatched. The CDR3 DNA is TGCGCCAGCAGCCTCCTTAGCGGGGGGGCCTGGAGGACCGGGGAGCTGTTTTTT. Protein sequence: CASSLLSGGAWRTGELFF.

This clonotype was observed a handful of times. The chain couples TRBV27 to TRBJ2-1, with 7 nucleotides matching TRBD2. Germline V CDR1 and CDR2: MNHEY, SMNVEV (reference sequence). The CDR3 is made up of 15 amino acids. J lost 3 bases, V lost 1 base, and 3 bases had no gene match. The CDR3 bases are TGTGCCAGCAGTTTATTCAGCGGGAACTACAATGAGCAGTTCTTC. This codes for CASSLFSGNYNEQFF.

V is TRBV9 and J is TRBJ2-1, with TRBD2 matching 8 bases. V shed 2 bases, J shed 6 bases, and the junction held 13 bases outside the gene matches. The CDR3 spans 17 residues. Germline CDR1 reads SGDLS; CDR2 reads YYNGEE. The CDR3 DNA sequence: TGTGCCAGCAGCGTTGCCCCGGGGGGGATGGGGTTCAATGAGCAGTTCTTC. Protein product: CASSVAPGGMGFNEQFF.

This clonotype was seen repeatedly, ten times or more. V and J are TRBV11-2 and TRBJ2-2; D gene ambiguous. Germline CDR1 SGHAT, CDR2 FQNNGV. This CDR3 region has 17 residues. Trimming stripped 1 base from V and 2 bases from J, with 14 bases between. The CDR3 DNA is TGTGCCAGCAGCTTAGTACTCCCAGGTCCTAACACCGGGGAGCTGTTTTTT. Protein: CASSLVLPGPNTGELFF. The full variable domain, rest sourced from reference TRBV11-2 and TRBJ2-2, is EAGVAQSPRYKIIEKRQSVAFWCNPISGHATLYWYQQILGQGPKLLIQFQNNGVVDDSQLPKDRFSAERLKGVDSTLKIQPAKLEDSAVYLCASSLVLPGPNTGELFFGEGSRLTVL.

The genes are TRBV4-1 and TRBJ2-2, with TRBD1 matching over 8 bases. V dropped 6 bases and J dropped 2; count of bases not matched to a gene: 5. The CDR3 consists of 15 residues. The germline gives CDR1 MGHRA, CDR2 YSYEKL. DNA of the CDR3: TGCGCCAGCAGGCGACAGGGGCCAAACACCGGGGAGCTGTTTTTT. Translating it yields CASRRQGPNTGELFF.

This clonotype was recorded a few times. The chain has TRBV7-9 and TRBJ1-6; D remains ambiguous. With 5 bases removed from V and 4 bases from J, the gap between germline ends came to 12 bases. Germline CDR1 is SEHNR and CDR2 is FQNEAQ (reference sequence). The CDR3 consists of 15 residues. Here the CDR3 reads CASSRLERYNSPLHF. The CDR3 bases are TGTGCCAGCAGCCGACTGGAGAGGTATAATTCACCCCTCCACTTT.

The rearrangement joins TRBV5-1 to TRBJ1-1; 9 bases fit TRBD1. CDR1 is SGHRS, CDR2 YFSETQ, per germline. This CDR3 has 16 residues. Trimming removed 4 bases from V and 1 base from J; junction bases left unmatched: 8. CDR3 DNA sequence: TGCGCCAGCAGCCCCGGGACAGGGCTCGGGAACACTGAAGCTTTCTTT. This sequence encodes CASSPGTGLGNTEAFF.

This clonotype was found a few times. V gene TRBV28 combines with J gene TRBJ1-6; D is uncertain. Germline V gene sequence: CDR1 MDHEN, CDR2 SYDVKM. The V and J ends lost 2 bases and 2 bases respectively, with 13 bases between them. This CDR3 comprises 17 residues. CDR3 region: CASSLGRVKAYNSPLHF. In nucleotides, the CDR3 is TGTGCCAGCAGTTTAGGTAGGGTTAAGGCCTATAATTCACCCCTCCACTTT.

The rearrangement joins TRBV27 to TRBJ2-7; 7 bases match TRBD1. V gave up 3 bases and J gave up 3 bases; unmatched junction bases: 5. The CDR3 is made up of 14 amino acids. Germline V gene data show CDR1 as MNHEY and CDR2 as SMNVEV (reference sequence). As DNA, the CDR3 is TGTGCCAGCAGTTTCGGGCAGGGGGACTACGAGCAGTACTTC. Translation gives CASSFGQGDYEQYF.

This clonotype was counted at least ten times. The chain uses TRBV12-3 or TRBV12-4 and TRBJ2-3, with D tentatively TRBD2 (6 bases). The ends were cut back, 5 bases at V and 6 bases at J, with 15 bases in the middle. There are 14 residues in the CDR3. The CDR3 reads CASSGGNLYDTQYF. The DNA for the CDR3 is TGTGCCAGCAGTGGAGGGAATTTGTATGATACGCAGTATTTT.

This clonotype was seen a handful of times. This sequence joins TRBV4-1 and TRBJ2-5, with D possibly being TRBD2 (6 bases). The CDR3 loop spans 14 amino acids. Per the germline V gene, CDR1 is MGHRA and CDR2 is YSYEKL. V lost 0 bases, J lost 7 bases, and 12 bases lay in between. This CDR3 reads CASSQEGVGRTQYF. As DNA, the CDR3 is TGCGCCAGCAGCCAAGAGGGCGTCGGGAGGACCCAGTACTTC.

The table lists this clonotype with many counts. This chain joins TRBV25-1 and TRBJ1-5, with TRBD1 as a possible D gene (6 bases). The germline CDR1 and CDR2 sequences are MGHDK and SYGVNS. Trimming took off 7 bases at V and 1 base at J, with 11 bases between the two ends. The length of the CDR3 is 14 residues. CDR3 sequence (DNA): TGTGCCAGCAAGTCCCAGGGGAGCAATCAGCCCCAGCATTTT. As protein: CASKSQGSNQPQHF. The whole variable domain, remainder taken from reference TRBV25-1 and TRBJ1-5, is EADIYQTPRYLVIGTGKKITLECSQTMGHDKMYWYQQDPGMELHLIHYSYGVNSTEKGDLSSESTVSRIRTEHFPLTLESARPSHTSQYLCASKSQGSNQPQHFGDGTRLSIL.

In this sample, this clonotype turned up many times. The V call is TRBV7-9, the J call TRBJ2-7; perhaps TRBD1 as D (6 bases). Trimming left V 4 bases short and J 3 bases short, with 10 bases between. Per germline, CDR1 SEHNR and CDR2 FQNEAQ (reference sequence). CDR3 length: 13 residues. The CDR3 is CASSSPQGYEQYF. The CDR3, as DNA: TGTGCCAGCAGCTCCCCACAGGGCTACGAGCAGTACTTC.

This clonotype showed up just a few times. The chain uses TRBV5-6 and TRBJ2-5; 7 nucleotides agree with TRBD2. Germline V gene sequence: CDR1 SGHDT, CDR2 YYEEEE. The CDR3 is 13 amino acids. After removal of 6 bases from V and 7 bases from J, the junction contained 9 bases not matched to a gene. This CDR3 reads CASTGGLVGTQYF. The CDR3 DNA follows: TGTGCCAGCACTGGAGGACTAGTGGGGACCCAGTACTTC.

V and J are TRBV4-3 and TRBJ1-4, with 7 bases fitting TRBD1. The CDR3 consists of 15 residues. J lost 2 bases, V lost 4 bases, and 4 bases had no gene match. Per germline, CDR1 LGHNA and CDR2 YSLEER. The chain's CDR3 is CASSLQGLTNEKLFF. DNA of the CDR3: TGCGCCAGCAGCCTACAGGGGTTGACTAATGAAAAACTGTTTTTT.

V is TRBV20-1 and J is TRBJ2-7; 10 nucleotides match TRBD2. CDR3 length: 13 residues. Looked up from germline, CDR1 is DFQATT and CDR2 is SNEGSKA (reference sequence). CDR3 in amino acids: CSVFGTSVYEQYF. DNA of the CDR3: TGCAGCGTCTTCGGGACTAGCGTATACGAGCAGTACTTC.

This clonotype was detected only a few times. The chain links TRBV16 to TRBJ2-7, with D possibly TRBD1 on 6 matching bases. Germline assignment: CDR1 KGHSY and CDR2 FQNENV. V shed 0 bases and J shed 3 bases, with 15 bases lying between them. The CDR3 consists of 16 residues. CDR3 nucleotides: TGTGCCAGCAGCCAATCGAAGGGGGACGATAACTACGAGCAGTACTTC. This codes for CASSQSKGDDNYEQYF. Looking up the rest from reference TRBV16 and TRBJ2-7 gives the full variable domain: GEEVAQTPKHLVRGEGQKAKLYCAPIKGHSYVFWYQQVLKNEFKFLISFQNENVFDETGMPKERFSAKCLPNSPCSLEIQATKLEDSAVYFCASSQSKGDDNYEQYFGPGTRLTVT.

The CDR3: CASSSTGQGVNEQYF. The DNA of the CDR3 is TGTGCCAGCAGCTCCACCGGACAGGGAGTCAACGAGCAGTACTTC. The rearrangement joins TRBV5-5 to TRBJ2-7, with 8 bases aligning to TRBD1. This CDR3 is 15 amino acids long. Germline V lookup: CDR1 SGHKS, CDR2 YYEKEE (reference sequence). V shed 3 bases, J shed 5 bases, and the junction held 10 bases outside the gene matches.

This clonotype was picked up a small number of times. This rearrangement joins TRBV23-1 to TRBJ1-5; D is ambiguous. TRBV23-1 falls under the ORF class, with uncertain function. V was trimmed by 0 bases and J by 1 base, leaving 7 bases between them. The CDR3 sequence is 15 residues long. The CDR3 DNA reads as TGCGCCAGCAGTCAATCCCGAATCAGCAATCAGCCCCAGCATTTT. Protein: CASSQSRISNQPQHF.

This clonotype was seen a handful of times. The chain employs TRBV3-1 and TRBJ1-3; 8 nucleotides agree with TRBD1. V shed 5 bases and J 4 bases; nucleotides not matched to a gene: 7. Germline V lookup: CDR1 LGHDT, CDR2 YNNKEL (reference sequence). The CDR3 length is 15 residues. The CDR3 is CASSLDRVGGNTIYF. As DNA, the CDR3 is TGTGCCAGCAGCTTGGACAGGGTAGGCGGAAACACCATATATTTT.

In this sample, this clonotype turned up a few times. The chain uses TRBV7-9 and TRBJ2-5, with TRBD1 matching 8 bases. In germline, CDR1 is SEHNR, CDR2 FQNEAQ (reference sequence). The CDR3 runs 17 residues. Unmatched junction bases numbered 15, after V lost 5 bases and J lost 4 bases. CDR3: CASSPNYRAGGPETQYF. Here the CDR3 DNA reads TGTGCCAGCAGCCCAAACTACCGAGCAGGGGGCCCAGAGACCCAGTACTTC.